This is a list of T cell receptor beta chains from one sample in a study of OX40 agonist ivuxolimab in advanced cancers. Clones were read by immunoSEQ multiplex PCR, and TCRdb kept only the in-frame ones, dropping some. Among around 63,000 clones listed, approximately 80% were seen once. Material: CD4+ or CD8+ T cells sorted from blood, obtained in a trial of the OX40 agonist ivuxolimab. The origin of the receptors is an adult with an advanced solid tumor such as melanoma, head and neck, liver or kidney cancer. Each CDR3 is given with its conserved first and last residue. Fields, in order: D gene, V gene, J gene, clone size, CDR3 DNA, CDR3 protein. The D gene is left open where the match is weak. Rows may omit the clone size; those that give it use once, few, many or a size class.

d_call: -; v_call: TRBV4-3; j_call: TRBJ1-2; clone_size: -; cdr3_nt: TGCGCCAGCAGCCAAGTTCTGGACAGTAACTATGGCTACACCTTC; cdr3_aa: CASSQVLDSNYGYTF
d_call: -; v_call: TRBV7-8; j_call: TRBJ1-1; clone_size: -; cdr3_nt: TGTGCCAGCAGGCTAGTTGAGGGTCGTACTGAAGCTTTCTTT; cdr3_aa: CASRLVEGRTEAFF
d_call: -; v_call: TRBV11-3; j_call: TRBJ1-6; clone_size: -; cdr3_nt: TGTGCCAGCAGCTTAGGGGGGAATTCACCCCTCCACTTT; cdr3_aa: CASSLGGNSPLHF
d_call: -; v_call: TRBV7-2; j_call: TRBJ2-2; clone_size: -; cdr3_nt: TGTGCCAGCAGCTTATTCTCGGCCGGGGAGCTGTTTTTT; cdr3_aa: CASSLFSAGELFF
d_call: -; v_call: TRBV27; j_call: TRBJ2-1; clone_size: once; cdr3_nt: TGTGCCAGCAGTTTCGGCGGGACCCAGCAGTTCTTC; cdr3_aa: CASSFGGTQQFF
d_call: -; v_call: TRBV4-1; j_call: TRBJ2-1; clone_size: -; cdr3_nt: TGCGCCAGCAGCCGCGAGGGAAGGACAGCAAACAATGAGCAGTTCTTC; cdr3_aa: CASSREGRTANNEQFF
d_call: TRBD1; v_call: TRBV7-2; j_call: TRBJ2-4; clone_size: -; cdr3_nt: TGTGCCAGCAGCTTACGTTCCGGGACAGGGGAACTAGCCAAAAACATTCAGTACTTC; cdr3_aa: CASSLRSGTGELAKNIQYF
d_call: -; v_call: TRBV7-9; j_call: TRBJ2-5; clone_size: -; cdr3_nt: TGTGCCAGCAGCTTTAGGGAGACCCAGTACTTC; cdr3_aa: CASSFRETQYF
d_call: -; v_call: TRBV6-6; j_call: TRBJ1-2; clone_size: -; cdr3_nt: TGTGCCAGCAGTGGGGCCTTTAACTATGGCTACACCTTC; cdr3_aa: CASSGAFNYGYTF
d_call: -; v_call: TRBV11-2; j_call: TRBJ2-3; clone_size: -; cdr3_nt: TGTGCCAGCAGCTTAGATAGGGCCCTGCCTCAAGATACGCAGTATTTT; cdr3_aa: CASSLDRALPQDTQYF
d_call: TRBD1; v_call: TRBV9; j_call: TRBJ2-5; clone_size: -; cdr3_nt: TGTGCCAGCAGCCTCCTGACAGGGCGCGGGGAGACCCAGTACTTC; cdr3_aa: CASSLLTGRGETQYF
d_call: -; v_call: TRBV7-2; j_call: TRBJ1-5; clone_size: -; cdr3_nt: TGTGCCAGCAGCTTACACGACAATCAGCCCCAGCATTTT; cdr3_aa: CASSLHDNQPQHF
d_call: TRBD1; v_call: TRBV11-1; j_call: TRBJ2-1; clone_size: -; cdr3_nt: TGTGCCAGCAGCTCACAGGGGTTTTTTGATGAGCAGTTCTTC; cdr3_aa: CASSSQGFFDEQFF
d_call: -; v_call: TRBV18; j_call: TRBJ2-2; clone_size: -; cdr3_nt: TGTGCCAGCTCACCACGGGAGGCTTCCGGGGAGCTGTTTTTT; cdr3_aa: CASSPREASGELFF
d_call: TRBD1; v_call: TRBV18; j_call: TRBJ1-1; clone_size: -; cdr3_nt: TGTGCCAGCTTATCCGGGACAGGGGACCCTGAAGCTTTCTTT; cdr3_aa: CASLSGTGDPEAFF
d_call: TRBD1; v_call: TRBV29-1; j_call: TRBJ1-1; clone_size: -; cdr3_nt: TGCAGCGTTGAAGGGGGACAGAGTGAAGCTTTCTTT; cdr3_aa: CSVEGGQSEAFF
d_call: -; v_call: TRBV5-8; j_call: TRBJ1-1; clone_size: -; cdr3_nt: TGTGCCAGCAGCTGGCCAGAAGACACTGAAGCTTTCTTT; cdr3_aa: CASSWPEDTEAFF
d_call: -; v_call: TRBV28; j_call: TRBJ1-6; clone_size: -; cdr3_nt: TGTGCCAGCAGTTTTATTGGGCTTTCACCCCTCCACTTT; cdr3_aa: CASSFIGLSPLHF
d_call: -; v_call: TRBV28; j_call: TRBJ2-1; clone_size: -; cdr3_nt: TGTGCCACCGGAATCTACAATGAGCAGTTCTTC; cdr3_aa: CATGIYNEQFF
d_call: -; v_call: TRBV28; j_call: TRBJ2-7; clone_size: -; cdr3_nt: TGTGCCAGCAGCCTGGGGTTGTACGAGCAGTACTTC; cdr3_aa: CASSLGLYEQYF
d_call: TRBD1; v_call: TRBV19; j_call: TRBJ1-1; clone_size: -; cdr3_nt: TGTGCCAGTAGTATGGAGACAGGGAGGAGGGCTGAAGCTTTCTTT; cdr3_aa: CASSMETGRRAEAFF
d_call: -; v_call: TRBV6-1; j_call: TRBJ2-5; clone_size: -; cdr3_nt: TGTGCCAGCAGTGATGCAGGGGCAGTAGAGACCCAGTACTTC; cdr3_aa: CASSDAGAVETQYF
d_call: -; v_call: TRBV11-2; j_call: TRBJ2-2; clone_size: -; cdr3_nt: TGTGCCAGCGGGAGGACGACGACCGGGGAGCTGTTTTTT; cdr3_aa: CASGRTTTGELFF
d_call: TRBD1; v_call: TRBV5-1; j_call: TRBJ2-2; clone_size: -; cdr3_nt: TGCGCCAGCAGAGTAGGACAGGCGAACACCGGGGAGCTGTTTTTT; cdr3_aa: CASRVGQANTGELFF
d_call: -; v_call: TRBV9; j_call: TRBJ2-3; clone_size: -; cdr3_nt: TGTGCCAGCAGCGTAGACCAGGGGACAGATACGCAGTATTTT; cdr3_aa: CASSVDQGTDTQYF
d_call: TRBD2; v_call: TRBV10-3; j_call: TRBJ2-1; clone_size: -; cdr3_nt: TGTGCCATCAGTGAGGCGGGGGGGGATCAAAATGAGCAGTTCTTC; cdr3_aa: CAISEAGGDQNEQFF
d_call: TRBD1; v_call: TRBV19; j_call: TRBJ2-5; clone_size: few; cdr3_nt: TGTGCCAGTAGTATAGATATTGGGACAGGGGGCTTGGAGACCCAGTACTTC; cdr3_aa: CASSIDIGTGGLETQYF
d_call: -; v_call: TRBV15; j_call: TRBJ2-7; clone_size: -; cdr3_nt: TGTGCCACCAGCAGCGCAGGGAGCTCCTACGAGCAGTACTTC; cdr3_aa: CATSSAGSSYEQYF
d_call: -; v_call: TRBV19; j_call: TRBJ1-5; clone_size: -; cdr3_nt: TGTGCCAGTAGGAGACAGGCGGCTCAGCCCCAGCATTTT; cdr3_aa: CASRRQAAQPQHF
d_call: TRBD1; v_call: TRBV29-1; j_call: TRBJ1-5; clone_size: -; cdr3_nt: TGCAGCGCAGGGACAGGCGATCAGCCCCAGCATTTT; cdr3_aa: CSAGTGDQPQHF
d_call: -; v_call: TRBV6-5; j_call: TRBJ2-5; clone_size: once; cdr3_nt: TGTGCCAGCAGTGACAGACCCCAAGAGACCCAGTACTTC; cdr3_aa: CASSDRPQETQYF
d_call: TRBD2; v_call: TRBV4-1; j_call: TRBJ2-5; clone_size: -; cdr3_nt: TGCGCCAGCAGCCAAGCCCACCTAGCGGGGGGACAAGGAGAGACCCAGTACTTC; cdr3_aa: CASSQAHLAGGQGETQYF
d_call: TRBD2; v_call: TRBV9; j_call: TRBJ2-3; clone_size: -; cdr3_nt: TGTGCCAGCAGCGTAGGCATAGCGGGAGGATCAGATACGCAGTATTTT; cdr3_aa: CASSVGIAGGSDTQYF
d_call: -; v_call: TRBV4-3; j_call: TRBJ1-1; clone_size: -; cdr3_nt: TGCGCCAGCAGGCAGGGTTTCGGTGTGAACACTGAAGCTTTCTTT; cdr3_aa: CASRQGFGVNTEAFF
d_call: -; v_call: TRBV10-1; j_call: TRBJ2-2; clone_size: -; cdr3_nt: TGCGCCAGCAGTCGGGCGGGAAACACCGGGGAGCTGTTTTTT; cdr3_aa: CASSRAGNTGELFF
d_call: TRBD1; v_call: TRBV10-3; j_call: TRBJ1-2; clone_size: -; cdr3_nt: TGTGCCATCAGTTCCGGGACAGGGGACTATGGCTACACCTTC; cdr3_aa: CAISSGTGDYGYTF
d_call: -; v_call: TRBV7-2; j_call: TRBJ1-1; clone_size: -; cdr3_nt: TGTGCCAGCATGACACGGGCGGCCAACACTGAAGCTTTCTTT; cdr3_aa: CASMTRAANTEAFF
d_call: TRBD1; v_call: TRBV7-9; j_call: TRBJ1-2; clone_size: few; cdr3_nt: TGTGCCAGCAGTTCCGGACAGGACTATGGCTACACCTTC; cdr3_aa: CASSSGQDYGYTF
d_call: -; v_call: TRBV6-5; j_call: TRBJ2-3; clone_size: -; cdr3_nt: TGTGCCAGCAACTACGGACTGAGCACAGATACGCAGTATTTT; cdr3_aa: CASNYGLSTDTQYF
d_call: -; v_call: TRBV5-1; j_call: TRBJ2-7; clone_size: once; cdr3_nt: TGCGCCAGCAGCCCTCCCTCCTACGAGCAGTACTTC; cdr3_aa: CASSPPSYEQYF
d_call: -; v_call: TRBV9; j_call: TRBJ2-6; clone_size: -; cdr3_nt: TGTGCCAGCAGCCACCAAAACAGGGTCGGGGCCAACGTCCTGACTTTC; cdr3_aa: CASSHQNRVGANVLTF
d_call: TRBD2; v_call: TRBV9; j_call: TRBJ2-7; clone_size: -; cdr3_nt: TGTGCCAGCAGCGGAGGGACTAGCGGAGGGGCCTACGAGCAGTACTTC; cdr3_aa: CASSGGTSGGAYEQYF
d_call: -; v_call: TRBV6-6; j_call: TRBJ1-5; clone_size: -; cdr3_nt: TGTGCCAGCAGTTACTTACAGGATTATAGCAATCAGCCCCAGCATTTT; cdr3_aa: CASSYLQDYSNQPQHF
d_call: TRBD1; v_call: TRBV4-3; j_call: TRBJ1-2; clone_size: -; cdr3_nt: TGCGCCAGCAGCCAAGGGACAGGGAGGTACGGCTACACCTTC; cdr3_aa: CASSQGTGRYGYTF
d_call: -; v_call: TRBV7-9; j_call: TRBJ1-1; clone_size: -; cdr3_nt: TGTGCCAGCAGTCGGCTTTACACTGAAGCTTTCTTT; cdr3_aa: CASSRLYTEAFF
d_call: -; v_call: TRBV28; j_call: TRBJ2-5; clone_size: -; cdr3_nt: TGTGCCAGCAGTTTATCCGCTCCGGCCGTCCCTCGGGCCCAGTACTTC; cdr3_aa: CASSLSAPAVPRAQYF
d_call: -; v_call: TRBV27; j_call: TRBJ2-6; clone_size: once; cdr3_nt: TGTGCCAGCAGTTTATCATCCTCGACAGGGAGGTGGTCTGGGGCCAACGTCCTGACTTTC; cdr3_aa: CASSLSSSTGRWSGANVLTF
d_call: -; v_call: TRBV28; j_call: TRBJ2-1; clone_size: -; cdr3_nt: TGTGCCAGCAGCCCCCCCCATAGCTCCTACAATGAGCAGTTCTTC; cdr3_aa: CASSPPHSSYNEQFF